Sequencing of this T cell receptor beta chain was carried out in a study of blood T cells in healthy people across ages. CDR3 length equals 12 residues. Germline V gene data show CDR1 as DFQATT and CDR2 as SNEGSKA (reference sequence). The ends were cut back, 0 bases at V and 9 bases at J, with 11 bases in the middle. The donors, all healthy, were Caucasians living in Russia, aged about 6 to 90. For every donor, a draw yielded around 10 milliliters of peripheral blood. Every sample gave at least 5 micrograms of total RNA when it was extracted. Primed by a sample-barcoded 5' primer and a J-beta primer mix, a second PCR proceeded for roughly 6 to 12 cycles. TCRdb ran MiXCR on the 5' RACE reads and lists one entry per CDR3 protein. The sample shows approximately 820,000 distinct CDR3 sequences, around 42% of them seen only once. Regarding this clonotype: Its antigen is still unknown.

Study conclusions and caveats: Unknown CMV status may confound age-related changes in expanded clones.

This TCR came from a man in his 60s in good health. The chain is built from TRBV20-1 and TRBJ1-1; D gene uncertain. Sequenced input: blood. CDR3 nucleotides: TGCAGTGCTAGAGATTTGGCGGACCAAGCTTTCTTT. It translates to CSARDLADQAFF.